This T cell receptor (beta chain) was captured by sequencing in a study of OX40 agonist ivuxolimab in advanced cancers. Overall study: Patients were dosed intravenously with ivuxolimab at 0.01 to 10 mg/kg every 2 weeks.

Generated by immunoSEQ multiplex PCR, the TCRdb table keeps only in-frame clones and is missing some. Here the sample spans 57,000 or so clones, around 84% being singletons. Trimming pared 4 bases from V and 4 bases from J, leaving 10 bases between. In germline, CDR1 is GTSNPN, CDR2 SVGIG (reference sequence). The CDR3 consists of 12 residues. Autoimmune disease history or systemic immunosuppression meant exclusion. The source of this sequence is an adult with an advanced solid tumor such as melanoma, head and neck, liver or kidney cancer. The chain links TRBV30 to TRBJ2-5; D possibly corresponds to TRBD1 (6 bases). The starting material was CD4+ or CD8+ T cells sorted from blood, obtained in a trial of the OX40 agonist ivuxolimab. The CDR3 region has the DNA TGTGCCTGGATGACAGGCGGAGAGACCCAGTACTTC. This sequence encodes CAWMTGGETQYF.